This entry lists 25 T cell receptor beta chains sequenced from one sample in a study of Ad26.COV2.S vaccination and SARS-CoV-2 variants. Treatment in this sample: approximately 18 received Ad26.COV2.S at low or high dose, single or two shots; 5 received placebo; per-sample allocation not given. The samples were gathered on day 63 after the first injection of vaccine or placebo. Measured with immunoSEQ multiplex PCR; TCRdb has only the in-frame clones, and not every one. Of 350,000 to 450,000 clones listed, roughly 85% are singletons. The sample was peripheral blood, taken in a trial of Ad26.COV2.S vaccine versus placebo. The source of these receptors is a person between 18 and 59 years old who received the Ad26.COV2.S COVID-19 vaccine or a placebo.

There are a few counts of this clone. The chain joins TRBV10-3 to TRBJ1-2; D is undetermined. The CDR3 extends over 13 amino acids. Trimming took 10 bases from V and 4 from J, leaving 16 bases between them. The germline V gene encodes CDR1 ENHRY and CDR2 SYGVKD. The CDR3 sequence: CATESTEGYGYTF. For the CDR3, the DNA is TGTGCCACCGAGTCAACCGAGGGCTATGGCTACACCTTC.

This clone appeared once. The chain links TRBV6-6 to TRBJ2-7; D unclear. Per germline, CDR1 MNHNY and CDR2 SVGAGI (reference sequence). V was trimmed by 2 bases and J by 3 bases, leaving 11 bases between them. The CDR3 spans 14 residues. The CDR3 DNA reads TGTGCCAGCAGTTACATGGGGAAATACTACGAGCAGTACTTC. Encoded protein: CASSYMGKYYEQYF.

The chain uses TRBV6-6 and TRBJ2-1; 7 nucleotides line up with TRBD1. Germline V CDR1 and CDR2: MNHNY, SVGAGI (reference sequence). The ends lost 5 bases at V and 4 bases at J; junction bases unmatched: 2. The CDR3 has 13 residues. This CDR3 reads CASSRDSYNEQFF. DNA for the CDR3: TGTGCCAGCAGTCGGGACAGTTACAATGAGCAGTTCTTC.

In this sample, this clone turned up a few times. The chain couples TRBV24-1 to TRBJ2-5, with 7 nucleotides matching TRBD1. Trimming at V came to 4 bases and at J to 11 bases, leaving 6 bases not matched to a gene. CDR1 and CDR2 from the germline V gene are KGHDR and SFDVKD. This CDR3 is built from 12 residues. CDR3 coding DNA: TGTGCCACCAGTGACTTGGACAGGCAACAGTACTTC. Translating gives CATSDLDRQQYF.

V usage is TRBV7-8 and J usage is TRBJ1-1; D is unclear. This CDR3 is 13 amino acids long. Germline assignment: CDR1 SGHVS and CDR2 FQNEAQ. The V and J ends lost 6 bases and 0 bases respectively, with 8 bases between them. The CDR3 sequence is CASRSPLNTEAFF. For the CDR3, the DNA is TGTGCCAGCAGATCCCCGCTGAACACTGAAGCTTTCTTT.

The chain combines TRBV29-1 with TRBJ2-3, with 9 bases matching TRBD1. CDR1 and CDR2 (germline): SQVTM, ANQGSEA. With V trimmed by 6 bases and J by 2 bases, 6 bases remained unmatched. The CDR3 sequence is 14 residues long. Here the CDR3 reads CSVTGTGLTDTQYF. CDR3 nucleotides: TGCAGCGTGACCGGGACAGGGCTCACAGATACGCAGTATTTT.

The chain carries TRBV7-8 and TRBJ1-2; D is undetermined. This CDR3 region has 13 residues. Germline V gene data show CDR1 as SGHVS and CDR2 as FQNEAQ. Trimming removed 6 bases at V and 8 bases at J, with 16 bases between. For the CDR3, the DNA is TGTGCCAGCAGGACCGGGCCTACTATGGGCTACACCTTC. It yields the protein CASRTGPTMGYTF.

This rearrangement joins TRBV4-2 to TRBJ2-2, with D hard to call. This CDR3 has 12 amino acids. Trimming pared 3 bases from V and 9 bases from J, leaving 8 bases between. Per the germline V gene, CDR1 is LGHNA and CDR2 is YNFKEQ. The CDR3 coding sequence is TGTGCCAGCAGCCAGGCGACATGGGAGCTGTTTTTT. It codes for CASSQATWELFF.

The chain links TRBV30 to TRBJ1-2; D is uncertain. V lost 2 bases, J lost 0 bases, and 4 bases lay in between. Germline V gives CDR1 GTSNPN, CDR2 SVGIG (reference sequence). The length of the CDR3 is 12 residues. CDR3 coding DNA: TGTGCCTGGAGTCCGGCTAACTATGGCTACACCTTC. Protein product: CAWSPANYGYTF.

This clone was seen once. V gene TRBV4-3 combines with J gene TRBJ2-5; perhaps TRBD1 as D (6 bases). The V gene lost 4 bases and the J gene lost 5 bases, with 14 bases spanning the gap. Germline CDR1 reads LGHNA; CDR2 reads YSLEER. This CDR3 contains 14 residues. The CDR3 here is CASSLEWGRETQYF. In DNA form, the CDR3 reads TGCGCCAGCAGCCTTGAATGGGGGCGGGAGACCCAGTACTTC.

The rearrangement uses TRBV14 and TRBJ2-1; unclear D gene. V lost 3 bases to trimming and J lost 6 bases, with 15 bases between them. The CDR3 contains 15 residues. Germline V lookup: CDR1 SGHDN, CDR2 FVKESK. The chain's CDR3 is CASSHLFRRPNEQFF. CDR3 DNA sequence: TGTGCCAGCAGCCACCTGTTTAGAAGACCCAATGAGCAGTTCTTC.

J is TRBJ2-7 and V is TRBV6-2 or TRBV6-3; 13 bases are a match to TRBD2. V lost 0 bases, J lost 3 bases, and 2 bases stayed unmatched. This CDR3 comprises 16 residues. Germline values: CDR1 MNHEY, CDR2 SVGEGT. CDR3 amino acids: CASSYSTSGGFYEQYF. The CDR3 DNA reads as TGTGCCAGCAGTTACTCGACTAGCGGGGGGTTCTACGAGCAGTACTTC.

J is TRBJ2-6 and V is TRBV19, with D possibly being TRBD2 (5 bases). The V end was cut by 9 bases, the J end by 0 bases, with 6 bases between. CDR1 is LNHDA, CDR2 SQIVND, per germline (reference sequence). The CDR3 length is 13 residues. The CDR3 reads CASRGSGANVLTF. In nucleotides, the CDR3 is TGTGCCAGCCGGGGCTCTGGGGCCAACGTCCTGACTTTC.

This clone has more than one count but fewer than ten. Other DNA sequences in this sample translate to the same CDR3. The rearrangement uses TRBV27 and TRBJ2-7, with a possible D match to TRBD2 (5 bases). Trimming cost V 2 bases and J 1 base, with 12 bases left between them. Germline V gene data show CDR1 as MNHEY and CDR2 as SMNVEV (reference sequence). The CDR3 length is 15 residues. CDR3 loop: CASSLRAGRSYEQYF. Here the CDR3 DNA reads TGTGCCAGCAGTTTAAGGGCGGGTCGATCCTACGAGCAGTACTTC.

This chain's CDR3 is CASSTTGDGETQYF. The CDR3 DNA is TGCGCCAGCAGTACGACAGGGGATGGGGAGACCCAGTACTTC. The chain joins TRBV4-3 to TRBJ2-5, with TRBD1 matching over 8 bases. Germline V gene sequence: CDR1 LGHNA, CDR2 YSLEER. The CDR3 covers 14 residues. With 6 bases clipped from V and 5 bases from J, the junction kept 8 bases outside the gene matches.

This clone has only a few counts. The chain is built from TRBV5-4 and TRBJ1-6, with D hard to call. The CDR3 runs 13 residues. The germline gives CDR1 SGHNT, CDR2 YYREEE (reference sequence). Trimming removed 2 bases at V and 7 bases at J, with 7 bases between. The DNA of the CDR3 is TGTGCCAGCAGCTTTAACAGCAATTCACCCCTCCACTTT. The encoded protein is CASSFNSNSPLHF.

The V gene is TRBV10-1, the J gene TRBJ2-1; D gene uncertain. The CDR3 contains 15 residues. Trimming shortened V by 3 bases and J by 5 bases, and 14 bases separated the two germline ends. Germline V CDR1 and CDR2: WNHNN, SYGVQD (reference sequence). CDR3 sequence reads: CASSDPQGPHNEQFF. DNA for the CDR3: TGCGCCAGCAGTGACCCTCAAGGACCCCACAATGAGCAGTTCTTC.

The rearrangement joins TRBV9 to TRBJ1-5, with 7 bases identical to TRBD1. The CDR3 covers 15 residues. CDR1 is SGDLS and CDR2 is YYNGEE in the germline V gene. The V segment lost 0 bases and the J segment 3 bases; nucleotides outside the gene matches: 3. The CDR3 sequence: CASSVDRGYNQPQHF. The CDR3 DNA follows: TGTGCCAGCAGCGTAGACAGGGGCTACAATCAGCCCCAGCATTTT.

The chain couples TRBV2 to TRBJ2-7; tentative D call: TRBD2 (5 bases). Germline V gene sequence: CDR1 SNHLY, CDR2 FYNNEI. The CDR3 is 11 residues long. The V gene lost 7 bases and the J gene lost 3 bases, with 7 bases spanning the gap. The CDR3 region is CASIEGYEQYF. The CDR3 nucleotides read TGTGCCAGCATCGAGGGCTACGAGCAGTACTTC.

The CDR3 bases are TGTGCCAGCAGCCTAGGACAGGTTAACTATGGCTACACCTTC. Protein sequence: CASSLGQVNYGYTF. The gene calls are TRBV7-9 and TRBJ1-2; TRBD1 matches at 7 bases. This CDR3 spans 14 amino acids. J was trimmed by 1 base and V by 5 bases; bases with no gene match: 4. Germline V lookup: CDR1 SEHNR, CDR2 FQNEAQ (reference sequence). The full variable domain, its missing parts supplied by reference TRBV7-9 and TRBJ1-2, is DTGVSQNPRHKITKRGQNVTFRCDPISEHNRLYWYRQTLGQGPEFLTYFQNEAQLEKSRLLSDRFSAERPKGSFSTLEIQRTEQGDSAMYLCASSLGQVNYGYTFGSGTRLTVV.

The CDR3 is CASSPGGGNTIYF. Written as DNA, the CDR3 is TGTGCCAGCAGCCCCGGGGGGGGAAACACCATATATTTT. The chain recombines TRBV3-1 (or the pseudogene TRBV3-2) with TRBJ1-3; perhaps TRBD1 as D (5 bases). The CDR3 consists of 13 residues. Germline CDR1 is LGHDT and CDR2 is YNNKEL (reference sequence). V lost 4 bases and J lost 4, with 8 bases in between.

This sequence joins TRBV6-7 and TRBJ1-2; D gene unclear. TRBV6-7 is filed as an ORF, its function uncertain. Trimming removed 7 bases from V and 7 bases from J, with 13 bases in between. The CDR3 is 12 amino acids. The CDR3 protein is CASNRDRTGYTF. In DNA form, the CDR3 reads TGTGCCAGCAATCGGGATAGGACTGGCTACACCTTC.

The V gene is TRBV9, the J gene TRBJ1-1, with a tentative D call TRBD1 (5 bases). The germline V gene encodes CDR1 SGDLS and CDR2 YYNGEE. The CDR3 is 13 amino acids. The V end was cut by 1 base, the J end by 6 bases, with 10 bases between. In DNA, the CDR3 is TGTGCCAGCAGCGTAATTCGGGGCGCTGAAGCTTTCTTT. It encodes CASSVIRGAEAFF.

Turning to this clone: The identical CDR3 is also encoded by other nucleotide sequences in the sample. V usage is TRBV5-1 and J usage is TRBJ2-3; unclear D gene. Trimming took 0 bases from V and 4 from J, leaving 9 bases between them. The CDR3 has 14 amino acids. CDR1 is SGHRS and CDR2 is YFSETQ in the germline V gene. The CDR3 region has the DNA TGCGCCAGCAGCTTGGTAGGCCGTTCAGATACGCAGTATTTT. Amino acids: CASSLVGRSDTQYF.

The rearrangement links TRBV2 to TRBJ2-1, with TRBD2 identical over 8 bases. This CDR3 has 14 amino acids. The ends lost 7 bases at V and 5 bases at J; junction bases unmatched: 7. Germline V gene sequence: CDR1 SNHLY, CDR2 FYNNEI. CDR3 sequence (DNA): TGTGCCAGCAAAGTGACTAGCGTAAACAATGAGCAGTTCTTC. This codes for CASKVTSVNNEQFF.